In its sample, the clone carrying this T cell receptor (beta chain) was seen a few times. As yet, its antigen is unknown. This entry belongs to a study of T cell repertoires in cytomegalovirus infection. Turning to the study itself: CMV infection together with matching HLA type was indicated by public TCR beta signatures.

TCRdb re-called the reads with MiXCR, one entry per CDR3 protein. The data show 200,000 to 300,000 distinct CDR3 sequences, about 12% seen once. Study outcomes and limitations: Cumulative frequency of public TCR beta families picked out carriers of CMV plus the relevant HLA. HLA-C-restricted CMV-specific TCR beta clonotypes prevailed in the ex vivo response.

The CDR3 is made up of 15 amino acids. CDR1 is DFQATT and CDR2 is SNEGSKA in the germline V gene (reference sequence). Trimming took off 5 bases at V and 0 bases at J, with 16 bases between the two ends. The sequence was collected from a human donor in good health (CMV status not recorded). Some clones in this sample may be carry-over from other donors' samples. The V call is TRBV20-1, the J call TRBJ1-1; unclear D gene. The source material was PBMCs. CDR3 coding DNA: TGCAGTGCTGCCCCGTGGCTAAACATGAACACTGAAGCTTTCTTT. Its protein product is CSAAPWLNMNTEAFF.